This TCR beta chain was recorded in a study of blood T cell repertoires in COVID-19. On the study more broadly: The cDNA or gDNA used as material had been derived from T cells, B-cell-depleted T cells, or PBMCs.

The data were produced by immunoSEQ multiplex PCR, yet TCRdb's version contains in-frame clones alone and is incomplete. The table has approximately 120,000 clones, over 75% seen once. This CDR3 has 15 residues. Germline loops: CDR1 ENHRY, CDR2 SYGVKD. J lost 0 bases, V lost 6 bases, and 7 bases had no gene match. This sequence originates from a woman older than 75 with acute or convalescent COVID-19. The chain couples TRBV10-3 to TRBJ1-1; 7 bases are a match to TRBD1. Sequencing was done on a sample of peripheral blood. CDR3 amino acids: CAIRGTALMNTEAFF. CDR3 sequence (DNA): TGTGCCATCAGGGGGACAGCACTCATGAACACTGAAGCTTTCTTT.